This TCR beta chain was identified in a study of T-cell reconstitution after alpha-beta-depleted transplantation in children. Unique molecular identifiers were built into the TCRbeta library. In TCRdb, the PCR reads were re-called with MiXCR into one record per CDR3 protein. Seen here are roughly 90,000 distinct CDR3 sequences, roughly an eighth observed once, and the top ten hold 11% to 15%. This clonotype was seen at least ten times. CDR3 size: 17 residues. The germline gives CDR1 MNHEY, CDR2 SVGEGT. The junction had 7 bases not matched to a gene; V was cut back by 2 bases and J by 0 bases. The sequenced sample was PBMCs from the stem cell graft donor, obtained from the stem cell graft. The sequence derives from a human donor who donated a stem cell graft to a child with inherited bone marrow failure. The chain recombines TRBV6-2 or TRBV6-3 with TRBJ2-7; 10 nucleotides agree with TRBD1. The CDR3 spells CASSYLPGTGVSYEQYF. The DNA for the CDR3 is TGTGCCAGCAGTTACCTTCCGGGGACAGGGGTCTCCTACGAGCAGTACTTC.